These 10 T cell receptor beta chains were all obtained from the same sample, sequenced in a study of metastatic and nonmetastatic thyroid tumors. No patient received treatment before thyroid surgery. From the PCR reads, TCRdb re-called clones with MiXCR. The sample yields around 28,000 clones, around 15% seen once. Input material: blood. These receptors were collected from a female donor with papillary thyroid cancer or a benign thyroid nodule (not recorded which). Some clones in this sample may be carry-over from other donors' samples.

This clone is labeled as medium-sized. The chain has TRBV24-1 and TRBJ1-6; D unclear. This CDR3 is 14 amino acids long. The V and J ends lost 9 bases and 7 bases respectively, with 15 bases between them. Per the germline V gene, CDR1 is KGHDR and CDR2 is SFDVKD. The CDR3 reads CATSAGSANSPLHF. The CDR3 region has the DNA TGTGCCACCTCGGCGGGCAGTGCGAATTCACCCCTCCACTTT.

This clone occurred many times. The rearrangement joins TRBV30 to TRBJ2-2, with 10 nucleotides matching TRBD2. This CDR3 region has 16 residues. V lost 0 bases to trimming and J lost 6 bases; unmatched junction nucleotides: 7. CDR1 GTSNPN and CDR2 SVGIG come from the germline V gene (reference sequence). CDR3 in amino acids: CAWSVGTSGVPGELFF. The CDR3 DNA is TGTGCCTGGAGTGTAGGAACTAGCGGGGTTCCCGGGGAGCTGTTTTTT.

The sample holds many counts of this clone. This sequence joins TRBV11-2 and TRBJ1-6, with 8 bases matching TRBD1. V trimming: 5 bases; J trimming: 2 bases; junction bases outside the gene matches: 14. Germline V gives CDR1 SGHAT, CDR2 FQNNGV. This CDR3 is built from 19 residues. CDR3 in amino acids: CASSPSGTGSFTYNSPLHF. In nucleotides, the CDR3 is TGTGCCAGCAGCCCCTCCGGGACAGGTAGTTTCACCTATAATTCACCCCTCCACTTT.

The rearrangement uses TRBV18 and TRBJ1-2; 10 positions match TRBD1. The germline gives CDR1 KGHSH, CDR2 LQKENI. The CDR3 has 15 residues. The trim removed 6 bases at V and 4 bases at J, leaving 8 bases unmatched. Here the CDR3 reads CASSPDRGRPYGYTF. CDR3 DNA: TGTGCCAGCTCCCCAGACAGGGGGCGTCCCTATGGCTACACCTTC.

J is TRBJ1-5 and V is TRBV6-2 or TRBV6-3, with a possible D match to TRBD1 (6 bases). The CDR3 runs 15 residues. CDR1 is MNHEY and CDR2 is SVGEGT in the germline V gene. Deletions cut 8 bases from V and 4 bases from J, with 18 bases between. Here the CDR3 DNA reads TGTGCCAGCGGGCGGGGGCAGGATAGGAATCAGCCCCAGCATTTT. Encoded protein: CASGRGQDRNQPQHF.

In this sample, this clone is medium-sized. The chain carries TRBV6-1 and TRBJ2-6; D remains unclear. Trimming stripped 2 bases from V and 3 bases from J, with 2 bases between. The length of the CDR3 is 13 residues. Looked up from germline, CDR1 is MNHNS and CDR2 is SASEGT. As DNA, the CDR3 is TGTGCCAGCAGTGAATATGGGGCCAACGTCCTGACTTTC. Its translation is CASSEYGANVLTF.

This clone has a count of ten or more. V usage is TRBV20-1 and J usage is TRBJ2-1, with a weak D call TRBD1 (5 bases). The CDR3 spans 13 residues. CDR1 and CDR2 (germline): DFQATT, SNEGSKA (reference sequence). Trimming removed 6 bases at V and 5 bases at J, with 14 bases between. The CDR3 coding sequence is TGCAGTGCCACAAACGACAGACACAATGAGCAGTTCTTC. Translating gives CSATNDRHNEQFF.

This clone came up many times. V is TRBV20-1 and J is TRBJ2-7, with TRBD1 identical over 7 bases. After removal of 2 bases from V and 2 bases from J, the junction contained 12 bases not matched to a gene. The CDR3 covers 16 residues. CDR1 is DFQATT, CDR2 SNEGSKA, per germline (reference sequence). CDR3 protein: CSARRINRDRPYEQYF. Here the CDR3 DNA reads TGCAGTGCTAGACGGATCAACCGGGACAGACCCTACGAGCAGTACTTC.

By share, this clone ranks as medium-sized. The chain recombines TRBV6-1 with TRBJ1-2; D might be TRBD1 (5 bases). CDR3 size: 11 residues. From germline, CDR1 is MNHNS and CDR2 SASEGT. V was trimmed by 10 bases and J by 5 bases, leaving 11 bases between them. The CDR3 here is CATGGTYGYTF. The CDR3 nucleotides are TGTGCCACCGGGGGGACTTATGGCTACACCTTC.

This clone has at least ten counts. The rearrangement joins TRBV3-1 to TRBJ2-3, with D tentatively TRBD1 or TRBD2 (5 bases each). The CDR3 sequence is 14 residues long. The germline gives CDR1 LGHDT, CDR2 YNNKEL (reference sequence). Between the trimmed V and J ends, which lost 5 bases and 7 bases, there was a span of 16 bases. CDR3 protein: CASSSRDGLNTQYF. CDR3 nucleotide sequence: TGTGCCAGCAGCTCCCGGGACGGCTTGAATACGCAGTATTTT.